This T cell receptor (beta chain) derives from a study of regulatory T cells in long-lasting Graves disease (dated by TCRdb to about 2021). Broadly, across the study: Newly diagnosed Graves' disease patients had taken antithyroid drugs for less than 3 months. Peripheral blood TCR sequencing and RNA sequencing compared persistent Graves' disease patients with newly diagnosed Graves' disease patients. The study took place in China and was registered as a clinical trial. A total of roughly 35 samples were covered by TCR sequencing, comprising approximately 13 persistent and around 20 newly diagnosed Graves' disease patients. The research as a whole found: The authors acknowledged the small sample size as a limitation that may reduce accuracy. Persistent patients shared more public clonotypes among themselves (over 2,500) than newly diagnosed patients did (about 900). Compared with newly diagnosed patients, patients with persistent Graves' disease had lower TCR Shannon entropy and fewer highly expanded clones, which suggests clonal expansion. The study examined only peripheral blood because the primary lesion, thyroid tissue, could not be accessed. TRBV28, TRBJ1-2 and TRBJ2-5 were preferentially used in persistent disease, while TRBV20-1 and TRBJ2-1 were favored in newly diagnosed disease. Sequencing and analysis were restricted to the TCR beta chain.

Library creation used multiplex PCR. Instrument used: Illumina HiSeq 4000. CDR3 regions were amplified by Arm-PCR with iRepertoire HTBI primers to construct TCR beta libraries. Before sequencing, the PCR products went through gel purification. As for the original processing: Gene usage analysis of CDR3 amino acid clonotypes relied on the 55 to 80 TRBV and 15 or so TRBJ segments identified across samples. COPE and FqMerger were used to merge filtered high-quality paired reads into contigs. BLAST was used to align contigs to IMGT TRBV, TRBD and TRBJ reference genes, and CDR3 was defined according to IMGT. Any clonotype with a frequency above 0.1% was classified as a highly expanded clone. Repertoire diversity was measured by Shannon entropy, and V-J evenness by the Gini coefficient. Clonotypes shared by more than one individual were considered public. TCRdb handled the public reads itself, with Q25 trimming in fastp and clone calling in MiXCR, and kept productive beta chains. For every CDR3 protein sequence, its rows merge into one entry that carries the most common genes and DNA. The V and J calls here are based on TCRdb, not the publication. The sample table contains more than 350,000 distinct CDR3 sequences; only one count was recorded for around 14% of them. Clones ranked in the top ten supply over 15% of the sample.

For CDR1 and CDR2, the germline V gene (reference sequence) lists SEHNR and FQNEAQ. Trimmed from V: 5 bases; trimmed from J: 4 bases; junction bases lacking a gene match: 8. Measured from the cysteine to the phenylalanine, the CDR3 is 15 residues long. The retained sequence is limited to the CDR3, 45 bases, with the frame set at the first base. As for this clonotype: Its cognate antigen has yet to be identified. Per-nucleotide qualities are absent, and no much larger clonotype sits a single base away.

The time point tag for this specimen amounts to: newly diagnosed GD, antithyroid drugs for less than 3 months. For both TCR sequencing and RNA sequencing, RNA was extracted from PBMCs in TRIzol. The diagnosis of Graves' disease followed American Thyroid Association guidelines. Patients for the study were recruited at an endocrinology department in Xi'an, China. Each patient gave approximately 10 milliliters of peripheral blood, collected in an EDTA anticoagulant tube. Ficoll Paque Plus density gradient separation was used to isolate PBMCs, and no further T cell sorting was performed. RNA quality was checked with an Agilent 2100 Bioanalyzer and agarose gel, and concentration with a NanoDrop 2000. These same records also appear under a second study, on T cells in Graves' hyperthyroidism and ophthalmopathy. Per that second paper: Stable Graves' hyperthyroidism was defined as no progression to ophthalmopathy during 18 months of follow-up. The hyperthyroidism patients were between 18 and 65 years old and newly diagnosed, with a disease duration of less than 2 months. The study excluded patients with uncontrolled infections, other autoimmune diseases, pregnancy or lactation. Diagnoses relied on clinical symptoms, serum thyroxine and TRAb, thyroid ultrasound and orbital computed tomography. The first round of RT-PCR for the TCR CDR3 was performed with the HTBI primer set and the Qiagen OneStep RT-PCR kit. Blood samples also contained most of the expanded thyroid clonotypes (frequency above 0.001), which suggests that blood repertoires may reflect thyroid immune responses. In cross-validation, a model built on a 13 V-J signature told ophthalmopathy apart from stable hyperthyroidism with about 90% sensitivity and approximately 81% specificity, and in testing the same model reached 80%/75%. In validation, progression to ophthalmopathy was predicted by the model with 70.59% sensitivity and around 75% specificity, a median of about 6.4 months before onset. TCR V-J signatures able to tell the groups apart were searched for in a discovery cohort of 100 or so patients, of whom around 42 had Graves' ophthalmopathy and roughly 58 had stable Graves' hyperthyroidism. An independent validation cohort of 18 to 20 hyperthyroidism patients and 17 patients who later progressed to ophthalmopathy tested prospective prediction of ophthalmopathy. The 85 to 100 discovery patients were divided at random into training and test sets in a 7:3 ratio. In roughly six Graves' hyperthyroidism patients, the study also compared T-cell repertoires from thyroid tissue with T-cell repertoires from blood. After blood sampling, hyperthyroidism patients were treated with methimazole at a starting dose of 30 mg daily, and ophthalmopathy patients were treated with high-dose intravenous methylprednisolone. The libraries were constructed in a second round of multiplex PCR and then size-selected and purified. Libraries were sequenced paired-end with 100 bp reads on an Illumina HiSeq2000. SOAPnuke was used to process the raw data, throwing out any read that contained adapters or uncalled bases, had a mean Phred below 15, or lacked an exact constant-primer or identifier match. COPE v1.2.5 was used to merge high-quality paired reads, and clonotypes were defined as unique nucleotide sequences. Clonotypes were aligned to IMGT TRBV, TRBD and TRBJ reference segments using MiTCR v1.1. Only V-J combinations with frequency above 0.0001, covering 99.2% of repertoires, were analysed. The TCS score was defined as F50 (clonal expansion) divided by E x V (chaos), with BLOSUM62-based TCRdist calculated between CDR3 peptides within each V-J. Welch's t-statistics and random forest reduced several hundred V-J features to 13, which were used in a naive Bayes classifier (R e1071). No statistical method was used to set the sample size in advance, and investigators knew the group allocation. The paper describes TCR Vbeta CDR3 sequencing of more than 120 peripheral blood samples, made up of some 42 ophthalmopathy patients, 70 to 80 hyperthyroidism patients and roughly 17 progressor patients.

Rearrangement joined TRBV7-9 to TRBJ1-3, with 7 bases in between that match TRBD1. This TCR was recovered from a woman aged 30 to 39 with Graves disease. Donor details come from another sample of the same person, matched by shared clones. Specimen: peripheral blood mononuclear cells (PBMCs), collected at new diagnosis, from a patient treated with antithyroid drugs. CDR3 sequence: CASSPGTDPGNTIYF. The nucleotides are TGTGCCAGCAGCCCCGGGACAGACCCGGGAAACACCATATATTTT.